These T cell receptor beta chains were read from a single sample in a study of blood T cell repertoires in COVID-19. The table came from immunoSEQ multiplex PCR; TCRdb's copy has only in-frame clones and leaves some out. Of some 120,000 clones in the sample, roughly 80% are singletons; the top ten hold about 2.1%. Sequenced sample: peripheral blood. The receptors were gathered from a man between 25 and 39 years old with acute or convalescent COVID-19. CDR3s include the opening cysteine and the closing phenylalanine or tryptophan. Fields, in order: D gene, clone size, V gene, J gene, CDR3 DNA, CDR3 protein. The D gene is left open where the match is weak. Some rows mark clone size as missing; the rest say once, few, many or name a class of expanded clone.

D gene: TRBD1
clone size: -
V gene: TRBV9
J gene: TRBJ1-2
CDR3 DNA: TGTGCCAGCAGCGCCCCCGGGACAGGGCTTAACTATGGCTACACCTTC
CDR3 protein: CASSAPGTGLNYGYTF

D gene: -
clone size: -
V gene: TRBV4-2
J gene: TRBJ1-4
CDR3 DNA: TGTGCCAGCAGCTCGCGACAGTCTAATGAAAAACTGTTTTTT
CDR3 protein: CASSSRQSNEKLFF

D gene: -
clone size: -
V gene: TRBV5-4
J gene: TRBJ1-5
CDR3 DNA: TGTGCCAGCAGCTTGGATCTGGGGGCGAGTCAGCCCCAGCATTTT
CDR3 protein: CASSLDLGASQPQHF

D gene: -
clone size: -
V gene: TRBV6-5
J gene: TRBJ2-2
CDR3 DNA: TGTGCCAGCAGTCGCCAGGCGATCACCGGGGAGCTGTTTTTT
CDR3 protein: CASSRQAITGELFF

D gene: -
clone size: -
V gene: TRBV7-9
J gene: TRBJ2-7
CDR3 DNA: TGTGCCAGCAGCTTAATAGGGGTTGGAAGGGCTTACGAGCAGTACTTC
CDR3 protein: CASSLIGVGRAYEQYF

D gene: TRBD1
clone size: once
V gene: TRBV11-3
J gene: TRBJ2-1
CDR3 DNA: TGTGCCAGCACCGGACAGGGATTGAATGAGCAGTTCTTC
CDR3 protein: CASTGQGLNEQFF

D gene: -
clone size: -
V gene: TRBV29-1
J gene: TRBJ2-3
CDR3 DNA: TGCAGCGTAAGCCCGGATACGCAGTATTTT
CDR3 protein: CSVSPDTQYF

D gene: -
clone size: few
V gene: TRBV10-3
J gene: TRBJ2-1
CDR3 DNA: TGTGCCATCAGTGAGCCTACCTTGGATGAGCAGTTCTTC
CDR3 protein: CAISEPTLDEQFF

D gene: -
clone size: -
V gene: TRBV30
J gene: TRBJ2-7
CDR3 DNA: TGTGCCTGGGATAGGACGGGAGACTCCTACGAGCAGTACTTC
CDR3 protein: CAWDRTGDSYEQYF

D gene: -
clone size: -
V gene: TRBV7-6
J gene: TRBJ2-3
CDR3 DNA: TGTGCCAGCAGCTTATCGGCTAGTCCCACAGGAGCAGATACGCAGTATTTT
CDR3 protein: CASSLSASPTGADTQYF

D gene: -
clone size: -
V gene: TRBV7-2
J gene: TRBJ2-3
CDR3 DNA: TGTGCCAGCAGAACTAGCCCGTCCACAGATACGCAGTATTTT
CDR3 protein: CASRTSPSTDTQYF

D gene: -
clone size: once
V gene: TRBV9
J gene: TRBJ1-1
CDR3 DNA: TGTGCCAGCAGCCCCCAGACAGTTTTTTTACAAACTGAAGCTTTCTTT
CDR3 protein: CASSPQTVFLQTEAFF

D gene: -
clone size: -
V gene: TRBV14
J gene: TRBJ2-1
CDR3 DNA: TGTGCCAGCAGTCAAGGGCCAAGCTCCTACAATGAGCAGTTCTTC
CDR3 protein: CASSQGPSSYNEQFF

D gene: -
clone size: once
V gene: TRBV15
J gene: TRBJ1-1
CDR3 DNA: TGTGCCACCAGCAGAGGGGAGGGGATAGACACTGAAGCTTTCTTT
CDR3 protein: CATSRGEGIDTEAFF

D gene: TRBD2
clone size: -
V gene: TRBV6-5
J gene: TRBJ2-1
CDR3 DNA: TGTGCCAGCAGTTACAGCCTAGCGGTGAATGAGCAGTTCTTC
CDR3 protein: CASSYSLAVNEQFF

D gene: TRBD2
clone size: -
V gene: TRBV20-1
J gene: TRBJ2-3
CDR3 DNA: TGCAGTGCTAGTCGGGGGGACGGCACAGATACGCAGTATTTT
CDR3 protein: CSASRGDGTDTQYF

D gene: -
clone size: -
V gene: TRBV7-9
J gene: TRBJ2-5
CDR3 DNA: TGTGCCAGCAGCGAGCGGACTGTCCTCCAAGAGACCCAGTACTTC
CDR3 protein: CASSERTVLQETQYF

D gene: TRBD1
clone size: -
V gene: TRBV19
J gene: TRBJ1-6
CDR3 DNA: TGTGCCAGTAGTGCCGCCGGGACAGGGGTAAATTCACCCCTCCACTTT
CDR3 protein: CASSAAGTGVNSPLHF

D gene: -
clone size: -
V gene: TRBV6-5
J gene: TRBJ2-1
CDR3 DNA: TGTGCCAGCAGTTACTCAGGGAGCAATGAGCAGTTCTTC
CDR3 protein: CASSYSGSNEQFF

D gene: -
clone size: -
V gene: TRBV30
J gene: TRBJ1-1
CDR3 DNA: TGTGCCTGGAGTGTACCGGAGGATGGGGAAGCTTTCTTT
CDR3 protein: CAWSVPEDGEAFF

D gene: -
clone size: -
V gene: TRBV19
J gene: TRBJ1-5
CDR3 DNA: TGTGCCAGTAGAAAGGGAGAATACAATCAGCCCCAGCATTTT
CDR3 protein: CASRKGEYNQPQHF

D gene: -
clone size: -
V gene: TRBV9
J gene: TRBJ2-1
CDR3 DNA: TGTGCCAGCAGCGTATTGTCTGACAATGAGCAGTTCTTC
CDR3 protein: CASSVLSDNEQFF

D gene: TRBD1
clone size: once
V gene: TRBV4-1
J gene: TRBJ2-4
CDR3 DNA: TGCGCCAGCAGCCAGGGTATGAAGGGGGCGTTGGGCAAAAACATTCAGTACTTC
CDR3 protein: CASSQGMKGALGKNIQYF

D gene: -
clone size: -
V gene: TRBV4-1
J gene: TRBJ2-5
CDR3 DNA: TGCGCCAGCAGCCAAGGACAGGGAGGAGAGACCCAGTACTTC
CDR3 protein: CASSQGQGGETQYF

D gene: TRBD1
clone size: -
V gene: TRBV10-3
J gene: TRBJ2-5
CDR3 DNA: TGTGCCATCAGTTCGCGGGACAGGGTAAACGAAGAGACCCAGTACTTC
CDR3 protein: CAISSRDRVNEETQYF

D gene: TRBD2
clone size: -
V gene: TRBV18
J gene: TRBJ2-5
CDR3 DNA: TGTGCCAGCTCACCGGGGACTAGCGGGTCGGAGACCCAGTACTTC
CDR3 protein: CASSPGTSGSETQYF

D gene: -
clone size: -
V gene: TRBV29-1
J gene: TRBJ2-5
CDR3 DNA: TGCAGCGTTGAAGATCGGGGACATTTCCAAGAGACCCAGTACTTC
CDR3 protein: CSVEDRGHFQETQYF

D gene: -
clone size: -
V gene: TRBV5-8
J gene: TRBJ1-4
CDR3 DNA: TGTGCCAGCAGCCTTGACGGGACTTATCCAACGTTGGCGAATGAAAAACTGTTTTTT
CDR3 protein: CASSLDGTYPTLANEKLFF

D gene: -
clone size: -
V gene: TRBV6-5
J gene: TRBJ2-7
CDR3 DNA: TGTGCCAGCAGTAATGGGGGACACCTCTACGAGCAGTACTTC
CDR3 protein: CASSNGGHLYEQYF

D gene: -
clone size: -
V gene: TRBV5-1
J gene: TRBJ1-3
CDR3 DNA: TGCGCCAGCAGCTCGTGGTTGAGAGTTGGAAACACCATATATTTT
CDR3 protein: CASSSWLRVGNTIYF

D gene: TRBD2
clone size: few
V gene: TRBV5-1
J gene: TRBJ2-6
CDR3 DNA: TGCGCCAGCAGCCAAAGGACTAGCGTTTACTCTGGGGCCAACGTCCTGACTTTC
CDR3 protein: CASSQRTSVYSGANVLTF

D gene: TRBD1
clone size: -
V gene: TRBV5-5
J gene: TRBJ1-1
CDR3 DNA: TGTGCCAGCAGCAGAACCGGGACAGGGATGGCTGAAGCTTTCTTT
CDR3 protein: CASSRTGTGMAEAFF

D gene: TRBD1
clone size: -
V gene: TRBV24-1
J gene: TRBJ2-2
CDR3 DNA: TGTGCCACCAGTGACCCCGCCCGCCCCCGGGACAGGGTTACTCCAGGGCTGTTTTTT
CDR3 protein: CATSDPARPRDRVTPGLFF

D gene: TRBD1
clone size: -
V gene: TRBV6-6
J gene: TRBJ1-2
CDR3 DNA: TGTGCCAGCAGTTACTCTCCTACAGGGGCTAGCTATGGCTACACCTTC
CDR3 protein: CASSYSPTGASYGYTF

D gene: -
clone size: -
V gene: TRBV10-3
J gene: TRBJ2-5
CDR3 DNA: TGTGCCATCAGGGGACACCCGTACCAAGAGACCCAGTACTTC
CDR3 protein: CAIRGHPYQETQYF

D gene: -
clone size: -
V gene: TRBV10-3
J gene: TRBJ2-7
CDR3 DNA: TGTGCCACCTCTTTCGCGACAGGACCTTACGAGCAGTACTTC
CDR3 protein: CATSFATGPYEQYF

D gene: -
clone size: -
V gene: TRBV9
J gene: TRBJ1-6
CDR3 DNA: TGTGCCAGCAGCGTAGAGGGCAGGGGCAATTCACCCCTCCACTTT
CDR3 protein: CASSVEGRGNSPLHF

D gene: -
clone size: once
V gene: TRBV3-1/TRBV3-2
J gene: TRBJ1-3
CDR3 DNA: TGTGCCAGCAGCCAAAATCCAGAGGCCGGAAACACCATATATTTT
CDR3 protein: CASSQNPEAGNTIYF

D gene: -
clone size: few
V gene: TRBV3-1/TRBV3-2
J gene: TRBJ1-3
CDR3 DNA: TGTGCCAGCAGCCATCTCACAGGGTTCTCTGGAAACACCATATATTTT
CDR3 protein: CASSHLTGFSGNTIYF

D gene: TRBD2
clone size: -
V gene: TRBV18
J gene: TRBJ2-2
CDR3 DNA: TGTGCCAGCTCACCCGAGGGACTAGCGAACACCGGGGAGCTGTTTTTT
CDR3 protein: CASSPEGLANTGELFF

D gene: TRBD2
clone size: -
V gene: TRBV9
J gene: TRBJ2-3
CDR3 DNA: TGTGCCAGCAGCGCCGGACTAGCGGACACAGATACGCAGTATTTT
CDR3 protein: CASSAGLADTDTQYF

D gene: -
clone size: -
V gene: TRBV19
J gene: TRBJ1-2
CDR3 DNA: TGTGCCAGTAGTATAGGGTTACGGTCATATGGCTACACCTTC
CDR3 protein: CASSIGLRSYGYTF

D gene: -
clone size: -
V gene: TRBV7-2
J gene: TRBJ2-2
CDR3 DNA: TGTGCCAGCAGCTTGAGGCGGGTAAACACCGGGGAGCTGTTTTTT
CDR3 protein: CASSLRRVNTGELFF

D gene: -
clone size: -
V gene: TRBV5-6
J gene: TRBJ1-1
CDR3 DNA: TGTGCCAGCAGCTCCGGGGGAAGGGGATGGACTGAAGCTTTCTTT
CDR3 protein: CASSSGGRGWTEAFF

D gene: -
clone size: -
V gene: TRBV3-1/TRBV3-2
J gene: TRBJ2-7
CDR3 DNA: TGTGCCAGCACAGGGCCCTCCGAGCAGTACTTC
CDR3 protein: CASTGPSEQYF

D gene: -
clone size: -
V gene: TRBV10-3
J gene: TRBJ1-2
CDR3 DNA: TGTGCCATCAGTGAGATGGGGGCCGGCTACACCTTC
CDR3 protein: CAISEMGAGYTF

D gene: TRBD2
clone size: -
V gene: TRBV3-1/TRBV3-2
J gene: TRBJ2-1
CDR3 DNA: TGTGCCAGCAGCCAAGGTCCCCCCCTAGCGGGGGGGATCAATGAGCAGTTCTTC
CDR3 protein: CASSQGPPLAGGINEQFF

D gene: TRBD2
clone size: -
V gene: TRBV4-3
J gene: TRBJ2-1
CDR3 DNA: TGCGCCAGCAGCGACACAACGGGGGGGTCCTACAATGAGCAGTTCTTC
CDR3 protein: CASSDTTGGSYNEQFF

D gene: -
clone size: -
V gene: TRBV2
J gene: TRBJ1-5
CDR3 DNA: TGTGCCAGCAGTGAGGGCCGGGGGAATCAGCCCCAGCATTTT
CDR3 protein: CASSEGRGNQPQHF

D gene: -
clone size: -
V gene: TRBV7-8
J gene: TRBJ2-1
CDR3 DNA: TGTGCCAGCAGCCCCCTCCGGGCAGGGCCCGGCTCCTACAATGAGCAGTTCTTC
CDR3 protein: CASSPLRAGPGSYNEQFF